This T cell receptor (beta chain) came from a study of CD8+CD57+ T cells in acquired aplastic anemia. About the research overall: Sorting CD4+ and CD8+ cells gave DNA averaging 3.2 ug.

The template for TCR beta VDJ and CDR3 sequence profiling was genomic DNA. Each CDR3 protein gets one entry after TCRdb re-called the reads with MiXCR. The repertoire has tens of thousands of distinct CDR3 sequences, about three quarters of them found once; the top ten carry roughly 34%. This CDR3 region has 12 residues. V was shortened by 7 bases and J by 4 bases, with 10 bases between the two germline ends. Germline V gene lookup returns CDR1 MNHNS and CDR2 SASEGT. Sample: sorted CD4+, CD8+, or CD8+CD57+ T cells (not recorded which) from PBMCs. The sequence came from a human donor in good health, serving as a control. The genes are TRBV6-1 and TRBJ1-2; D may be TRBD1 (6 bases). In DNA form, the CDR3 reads TGTGCCAGCATGGGACAAGTCTATGGCTACACCTTC. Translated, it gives CASMGQVYGYTF.